This TCR beta chain is from a study of PD-1 blockade in classical Hodgkin lymphoma (dated by TCRdb to between 2020 and 2021). Context from the whole study: Nivolumab dosing was 3 mg/kg intravenously every 2 weeks, continuing until either disease progression or unacceptable toxicity. To define a peripheral blood immune signature of response to PD-1 blockade in classical Hodgkin lymphoma, the study combined TCR beta sequencing with CyTOF. Study-wide conclusions, independent of this receptor: The study was limited to a single clinical trial cohort, and causes of repertoire differences, possibly disease activity or prior therapy, remained undefined. A significant rise by C4D1 was seen in CD4+ but not CD8+ TCR diversity (p=0.0027 vs p=0.16), with the rise being most apparent in complete responders (p=0.02). Baseline diversity similar to that of newly diagnosed patients was observed in trial patients achieving complete response, whereas significantly lower diversity was observed in partial responders and progressors. Baseline TCR diversity was reported to be lower in newly diagnosed patients than in healthy donors, and even lower in relapsed/refractory patients. Diversity was lower in patients who began nivolumab less than 1 year after ASCT, so these patients were left out of later analyses to avoid confounding by immune reconstitution.

In light of the paper, this sample's time point label describes: cycle 2 day 1 (C2D1) of nivolumab. Every trial patient had relapsed after autologous stem cell transplantation, and cohorts A, B and C differed in prior brentuximab vedotin exposure. A total of 50 to 70 patients with relapsed/refractory classical Hodgkin lymphoma made up the trial cohort, and each patient's best overall response was complete response, partial response or progressive disease. Trial patients were treated with single-agent nivolumab in the multi-cohort phase II CheckMate 205 trial. An independent review committee assessed best overall response using the 2007 International Working Group response criteria. PBMCs from the trial were collected at three points: immediately before nivolumab initiation (C1D1), and during therapy at cycle 2 day 1 and cycle 4 day 1. Peripheral blood was collected in 8 mL Vacutainer Cell Preparation Tubes, from which PBMCs were isolated by centrifugation and then cryopreserved.

Points on this clone: No antigen is known for it. One base away there is no much larger clone; base qualities are not given.

CDR1 WSHSY and CDR2 SAAADI are derived from the germline V gene. V drops 3 bases and J drops 4 bases, leaving 6 bases in between. The CDR3 numbers 12 residues from cysteine through phenylalanine. The sequence is cut down to CDR3 DNA, 36 bases in frame from base 1. Genomic DNA was isolated using the Qiagen DNeasy kit from unsorted PBMCs as well as from negatively selected CD4+ and CD8+ fractions. Amplification of TCR beta CDR3 regions was done by immunoSEQ multiplex PCR with primers that anneal to V and J segments. A synthetic immune receptor repertoire was used to minimize amplification bias, and any remaining bias was removed computationally after sequencing. Turning to the authors' computational methods: Repertoire diversity was quantified as the Shannon entropy index using custom Python scripts. Unsorted, CD4+ and CD8+ repertoires were analyzed separately, except for combined analyses in which CD4+ and CD8+ sequences were merged in silico. A clone was considered expanded if an increase in frequency of at least 2-fold after treatment relative to C1D1 was found, and a pseudocount of 0.5 was applied to clones undetected at baseline. Clones with 0 or 1 copy at C1D1 were classified as singleton clones, and clones with 2 or more copies were classified as non-singleton clones. Clones expanded in unsorted samples were annotated as CD4+, CD8+ or unknown by matching protein sequences in sorted samples from the same patient. Wilcoxon tests on paired samples were used to test diversity changes from C1D1 to C4D1. TCRdb took over this immuneACCESS table, retaining in-frame rearrangements with V and J assigned. Such tables are incomplete; in checked studies, under half of the missing clones stem from an unresolved V gene, and the remainder is unexplained. Clonal size and the V and J genes are those of that table, whereas D and trimming came from the DNA. Within this sample are under 95,000 clones, with around 90% of them counted one time only. The top ten clones comprise approximately 2.4% of the sample.

The chain employs TRBV10-2 and TRBJ1-2; too little of a D gene remains to name it. Here the sequenced sample was peripheral blood mononuclear cells (PBMCs), taken before the second cycle of nivolumab. The source is a human donor with classical Hodgkin lymphoma. The CDR3 region reads CASSERLYGYTF. The sequenced DNA: TGCGCCAGCAGTGAAAGGCTCTATGGCTACACCTTC.